These T cell receptor beta chains were read from a single sample in a study of PD-L1 blockade in urothelial cancer. TCRdb's copy holds only in-frame clones and misses some; the assay was immunoSEQ multiplex PCR. The table records roughly 100,000 clones, over 80% of them present only once. Sample: PBMCs, taken around atezolizumab (anti-PD-L1) treatment. The receptors were gathered from a man aged 70-80 years with urothelial cancer. The CDR3 runs from the conserved cysteine through the conserved F or W. D genes are given only for firm matches. Size is stated for part of the rows, as once, few or many counts, or as a class when the clone is expanded.

CASSSARDTEAFF | TGTGCCAGCTCTTCGGCCAGGGACACTGAAGCTTTCTTT | TRBJ1-1 | NA | TRBV18 | NA
CASSLPGLAGGEQYF | TGTGCCAGCAGCCTGCCGGGACTAGCGGGAGGCGAGCAGTACTTC | TRBJ2-7 | NA | TRBV7-9 | TRBD2
CASSSRQGRNTEAFF | TGTGCCAGCAGCTCCCGACAGGGGCGGAACACTGAAGCTTTCTTT | TRBJ1-1 | NA | TRBV11-1 | TRBD1
CASSGDSGTGYYGYTF | TGTGCCAGCAGTGGGGACTCCGGGACAGGGTACTATGGCTACACCTTC | TRBJ1-2 | NA | TRBV6-1 | TRBD1
CASSVESGSPLHF | TGTGCCAGCAGCGTAGAATCAGGTTCACCCCTCCACTTT | TRBJ1-6 | once | TRBV9 | NA
CASSEHRQGYGYTF | TGTGCCAGCAGTGAGCACCGCCAGGGGTATGGCTACACCTTC | TRBJ1-2 | NA | TRBV6-1 | NA
CAWSFPGSGNTIYF | TGTGCCTGGAGTTTCCCAGGCTCGGGAAACACCATATATTTT | TRBJ1-3 | NA | TRBV30 | NA
CASSQANGGYEQYF | TGCGCCAGCAGCCAGGCGAACGGGGGCTACGAGCAGTACTTC | TRBJ2-7 | NA | TRBV4-1 | NA
CASSPRLISAGGYNEQFF | TGTGCCAGCTCACCTAGGTTAATTTCAGCGGGAGGCTACAATGAGCAGTTCTTC | TRBJ2-1 | NA | TRBV18 | TRBD2
CASSGRQGAGEQYF | TGTGCCAGCAGTGGACGACAGGGGGCGGGCGAGCAGTACTTC | TRBJ2-7 | few | TRBV2 | TRBD1
CASSLGLAGGSDTQYF | TGTGCCAGCTCACTCGGACTAGCGGGAGGATCAGATACGCAGTATTTT | TRBJ2-3 | NA | TRBV18 | TRBD2